The 29 T cell receptor beta chains below all came from one sample that was sequenced in a study of cytomegalovirus exposure and HLA in healthy donors. The PCR made use of 60 Vbeta and 13 Jbeta primers. Some clones are missing from TCRdb's copy, which holds only in-frame ones; the method was immunoSEQ multiplex PCR. This sample yields about 98,000 clones, of which less than 70% are seen a single time; less than 1.5% belongs to the top ten. The sequenced material came from PBMCs. The receptors were gathered from a female donor in good health and CMV-seronegative.

The genes are TRBV30 and TRBJ2-7, with a weak D call TRBD1 (6 bases). CDR1 GTSNPN and CDR2 SVGIG come from the germline V gene (reference sequence). The length of the CDR3 is 13 residues. V was trimmed by 3 bases and J by 2 bases, leaving 11 bases between them. The CDR3 sequence: CAWRTQGAYEQYF. The CDR3 DNA sequence: TGTGCCTGGAGGACACAGGGAGCCTACGAGCAGTACTTC.

This sequence joins TRBV6-5 and TRBJ2-7; TRBD2 matches at 10 bases. Germline V lookup: CDR1 MNHEY, CDR2 SVGAGI. The ends lost 3 bases at V and 7 bases at J; junction bases unmatched: 9. The CDR3 length is 15 residues. DNA of the CDR3: TGTGCCAGCAGTTATGGAGGACTAGCGGCCAGGGAGCAGTACTTC. This codes for CASSYGGLAAREQYF.

There are a few counts of this clone. This chain uses TRBV7-2 with TRBJ1-2; D perhaps matches TRBD1 (5 bases). The ends were cut back, 3 bases at V and 0 bases at J, with 11 bases in the middle. The germline gives CDR1 SGHTA, CDR2 FQGNSA. There are 15 residues in the CDR3. The CDR3 sequence: CASSFHRTSNYGYTF. The CDR3 nucleotides are TGTGCCAGCAGCTTTCACCGGACATCTAACTATGGCTACACCTTC.

The CDR3 DNA reads as TGCGCCAGCAGCCAAGATATGGGAGTCACAAGGAAGAACACTGAAGCTTTCTTT. It yields the protein CASSQDMGVTRKNTEAFF. The chain carries TRBV4-1 and TRBJ1-1; D call uncertain. Per the germline V gene, CDR1 is MGHRA and CDR2 is YSYEKL. V was trimmed by 0 bases and J by 1 base, leaving 18 bases between them. The CDR3 has 18 residues.

The rearrangement joins TRBV9 to TRBJ2-7, with 9 bases matching TRBD1. V was clipped by 1 base and J by 2 bases; unmatched bases: 1. The CDR3 extends over 14 amino acids. The germline V gene encodes CDR1 SGDLS and CDR2 YYNGEE. The CDR3 loop is CASSVRDRAYEQYF. DNA for the CDR3: TGTGCCAGCAGCGTAAGGGACAGGGCCTACGAGCAGTACTTC.

A single count supports this clone. The chain links TRBV5-1 to TRBJ2-1, with TRBD2 matching 10 bases. V lost 5 bases to trimming and J lost 3 bases; unmatched junction nucleotides: 11. The germline CDR1 and CDR2 sequences are SGHRS and YFSETQ. The CDR3 contains 17 residues. CDR3: CASRGSGGRLGYNEQFF. CDR3 in DNA: TGCGCCAGCAGAGGTAGCGGGGGGCGGCTAGGCTACAATGAGCAGTTCTTC.

The gene calls are TRBV28 and TRBJ2-7; TRBD2 agrees at 9 bases. Germline V gives CDR1 MDHEN, CDR2 SYDVKM. The CDR3 loop spans 16 amino acids. With V trimmed by 2 bases and J by 5 bases, 10 bases remained unmatched. In DNA, the CDR3 is TGTGCCAGCAGTTTAGTGGTAGCGGGAGTCGGCGACGAGCAGTACTTC. Amino acids: CASSLVVAGVGDEQYF.

This clone appeared once. The rearrangement joins TRBV30 to TRBJ1-2; D perhaps matches TRBD1 (6 bases). The CDR3 extends over 11 amino acids. Deletions cut 5 bases from V and 2 bases from J, with 6 bases between. The germline CDR1 and CDR2 sequences are GTSNPN and SVGIG (reference sequence). The DNA for the CDR3 is TGTGCCTGGGACAGGAACTATGGCTACACCTTC. This codes for CAWDRNYGYTF.

There are many counts of this clone. J is TRBJ2-6 and V is TRBV6-1; D is ambiguous. Per the germline V gene, CDR1 is MNHNS and CDR2 is SASEGT. Trimming stripped 1 base from V and 0 bases from J, with 4 bases between. The CDR3 has 15 amino acids. Here the CDR3 reads CASSEVSSGANVLTF. The CDR3 DNA follows: TGTGCCAGCAGTGAAGTTAGCTCTGGGGCCAACGTCCTGACTTTC.

This sequence joins TRBV6-6 and TRBJ2-7; a possible D gene is TRBD1 (6 bases). With 6 bases removed from V and 3 bases from J, the gap between germline ends came to 12 bases. The germline gives CDR1 MNHNY, CDR2 SVGAGI (reference sequence). This CDR3 comprises 13 residues. This CDR3 reads CASSPIQGYEQYF. CDR3 DNA sequence: TGTGCCAGCAGCCCAATACAGGGCTACGAGCAGTACTTC.

V is TRBV27 and J is TRBJ2-1; D unclear. The CDR3 is 11 amino acids. The germline V gene has CDR1 MNHEY and CDR2 SMNVEV (reference sequence). Trimming cost V 6 bases and J 5 bases, with 5 bases left between them. Here the CDR3 reads CASSHDNEQFF. CDR3 nucleotide sequence: TGTGCCAGCAGCCATGACAATGAGCAGTTCTTC.

The chain links TRBV25-1 to TRBJ1-1, with D uncertain. Germline V gene lookup returns CDR1 MGHDK and CDR2 SYGVNS. V was shortened by 6 bases and J by 4 bases, with 9 bases between the two germline ends. CDR3 length: 12 residues. Written as DNA, the CDR3 is TGTGCCAGCAGCCAGTATTTCACTGAAGCTTTCTTT. It is translated as CASSQYFTEAFF.

The V and J genes are TRBV5-6 and TRBJ1-2; the match to TRBD1 covers 7 bases. V lost 4 bases, J lost 3 bases, and 6 bases stayed unmatched. The V gene's germline CDR1 is SGHDT and CDR2 YYEEEE. The CDR3 is 14 amino acids. The CDR3 coding sequence is TGTGCCAGCAGCCAGACAGGGTTGGACTATGGCTACACCTTC. This codes for CASSQTGLDYGYTF.

The chain recombines TRBV6-1 with TRBJ1-5; D unclear. This CDR3 is 13 amino acids long. CDR1 MNHNS and CDR2 SASEGT come from the germline V gene. V lost 6 bases to trimming and J lost 10 bases, with 16 bases between them. The CDR3 DNA is TGTGCCAGCAGCGGCGAGGGCTGGGGACCCCAGCATTTT. Translating gives CASSGEGWGPQHF.

This rearrangement joins TRBV25-1 to TRBJ1-4, with a tentative D call TRBD1 (5 bases). Trimming pared 2 bases from V and 8 bases from J, leaving 15 bases between. The germline gives CDR1 MGHDK, CDR2 SYGVNS. The CDR3 is 15 amino acids. The CDR3 sequence is CASSEGAARVEKLFF. DNA for the CDR3: TGTGCCAGCAGTGAAGGGGCAGCCCGCGTAGAAAAACTGTTTTTT.

The chain couples TRBV18 to TRBJ2-5; D unresolved. Trimming removed 2 bases from V and 3 bases from J, with 10 bases in between. The germline gives CDR1 KGHSH, CDR2 LQKENI. This CDR3 region has 14 residues. Written as DNA, the CDR3 is TGTGCCAGCTCACCAATGAGCACCAAAGAGACCCAGTACTTC. It translates to CASSPMSTKETQYF.

A single count supports this clone. The V call is TRBV2, the J call TRBJ1-2; TRBD1 is a possible D gene (5 bases). CDR3 length: 14 amino acids. Per the germline V gene, CDR1 is SNHLY and CDR2 is FYNNEI. V lost 3 bases to trimming and J lost 7 bases, with 15 bases between them. The CDR3 bases are TGTGCCAGCAGTGACGGCAGGGTAGTTAGTGGCTACACCTTC. This encodes CASSDGRVVSGYTF.

This clone was seen just once. The V and J genes are TRBV9 and TRBJ1-2; TRBD1 matches at 8 bases. The CDR3 runs 14 residues. Trimming took 4 bases from V and 1 from J; bases not matched to a gene: 3. Germline V gene lookup returns CDR1 SGDLS and CDR2 YYNGEE. Here the CDR3 DNA reads TGTGCCAGCAGCACTGGACAGGGTAACTATGGCTACACCTTC. Translated: CASSTGQGNYGYTF. The variable domain in full, with the rest retrieved from reference TRBV9 and TRBJ1-2, is DSGVTQTPKHLITATGQRVTLRCSPRSGDLSVYWYQQSLDQGLQFLIQYYNGEERAKGNILERFSAQQFPDLHSELNLSSLELGDSALYFCASSTGQGNYGYTFGSGTRLTVV.

The rearrangement links TRBV5-4 to TRBJ2-3; maybe TRBD2 (5 bases). Germline V lookup: CDR1 SGHNT, CDR2 YYREEE (reference sequence). The CDR3 has 14 amino acids. The V gene lost 4 bases and the J gene lost 1 base, with 10 bases spanning the gap. The CDR3 DNA follows: TGTGCCAGCAGCACTGCCGGGGGCACAGATACGCAGTATTTT. Amino acids: CASSTAGGTDTQYF.

The genes are TRBV30 and TRBJ2-1; 8 nucleotides align to TRBD2. Germline values: CDR1 GTSNPN, CDR2 SVGIG (reference sequence). This CDR3 region has 12 residues. V lost 2 bases and J lost 8; bases outside the gene matches: 2. The CDR3 DNA follows: TGTGCCTGGAGTACTAGCGGTTATGAGCAGTTCTTC. As protein: CAWSTSGYEQFF.

The CDR3 DNA sequence: TGTGCCAGCAGTGCCCGCTCCTATAATTCACCCCTCCACTTT. As protein: CASSARSYNSPLHF. V usage is TRBV6-1 and J usage is TRBJ1-6; unclear D gene. Trimming took off 4 bases at V and 0 bases at J, with 4 bases between the two ends. The germline V gene has CDR1 MNHNS and CDR2 SASEGT. This CDR3 has 14 amino acids.

V is TRBV29-1 and J is TRBJ1-1; D perhaps matches TRBD1 (5 bases). The CDR3 extends over 14 amino acids. Trimming shortened V by 2 bases and J by 9 bases, and 19 bases separated the two germline ends. Germline CDR1 is SQVTM and CDR2 is ANQGSEA. CDR3 protein: CSVERKGMGSKAFF. The CDR3 DNA sequence: TGCAGCGTTGAACGGAAGGGGATGGGGTCAAAAGCTTTCTTT.

The chain combines TRBV10-3 with TRBJ2-1; D gene ambiguous. Trimming pared 0 bases from V and 3 bases from J, leaving 9 bases between. The germline V gene encodes CDR1 ENHRY and CDR2 SYGVKD. This CDR3 spans 15 amino acids. DNA of the CDR3: TGTGCCATCAGTGAGTCGGGCCCAAACTACAATGAGCAGTTCTTC. As protein: CAISESGPNYNEQFF.

V gene TRBV5-6 combines with J gene TRBJ2-7; D is undetermined. V lost 6 bases, J lost 0 bases, and 25 bases lay in between. CDR1 is SGHDT, CDR2 YYEEEE, per germline. The CDR3 has 18 residues. CDR3 nucleotides: TGTGCCAGCAACCCCGGTCCCACTTCATTCCCCCTCTCCTACGAGCAGTACTTC. Its translation is CASNPGPTSFPLSYEQYF.

This chain connects TRBV10-2 to TRBJ2-7; weak D call: TRBD1 (5 bases). Germline CDR1 is WSHSY and CDR2 is SAAADI. V lost 7 bases, J lost 1 base, and 11 bases lay in between. The CDR3 totals 13 residues. The CDR3 bases are TGCGCCAGCATAGGCAGGGAATCCTACGAGCAGTACTTC. The encoded protein is CASIGRESYEQYF.

This sequence joins TRBV27 and TRBJ1-1; 7 bases are shared with TRBD1. Germline V gene lookup returns CDR1 MNHEY and CDR2 SMNVEV (reference sequence). This CDR3 has 16 amino acids. V was clipped by 6 bases and J by 0 bases; unmatched bases: 10. The CDR3 here is CASSGGPGQLNTEAFF. The CDR3 nucleotides read TGTGCCAGCAGCGGAGGACCGGGACAGCTGAACACTGAAGCTTTCTTT.

The table lists this clone with a few counts. The rearrangement joins TRBV4-3 to TRBJ1-4, with 9 bases that match TRBD1. This CDR3 has 16 amino acids. The germline gives CDR1 LGHNA, CDR2 YSLEER. V lost 3 bases and J lost 5; bases outside the gene matches: 7. The CDR3 sequence is CASSHPGQGWNEKLFF. The DNA of the CDR3 is TGCGCCAGCAGCCACCCGGGACAGGGATGGAATGAAAAACTGTTTTTT.

This chain links TRBV5-1 with TRBJ2-7, with 7 bases fitting TRBD2. J lost 2 bases, V lost 1 base, and 6 bases had no gene match. The CDR3 contains 15 residues. CDR1 and CDR2 from the germline V gene are SGHRS and YFSETQ. CDR3: CASSLSGGRTYEQYF. CDR3 nucleotide sequence: TGCGCCAGCAGCTTGAGTGGCGGGAGAACCTACGAGCAGTACTTC.

The rearrangement uses TRBV7-8 and TRBJ2-3; D gene uncertain. V dropped 1 base and J dropped 1 base, with 9 bases sitting between them. The CDR3 runs to 15 residues. Germline lookup yields CDR1 SGHVS and CDR2 FQNEAQ. This chain's CDR3 is CASSLGLSGTDTQYF. CDR3 bases: TGTGCCAGCAGCTTAGGGTTATCGGGCACAGATACGCAGTATTTT. The full variable domain, completed using reference TRBV7-8 and TRBJ2-3, is GAGVSQSPRYKVAKRGQDVALRCDPISGHVSLFWYQQALGQGPEFLTYFQNEAQLDKSGLPSDRFFAERPEGSVSTLKIQRTQQEDSAVYLCASSLGLSGTDTQYFGPGTRLTVL.